The next 28 T cell receptor beta chains were all read from a single sample in a study of beta chain features in type 1 diabetes. Their cognate antigens are unknown. Findings and limits, study-wide: All four CD4+ subsets of Type 1 diabetes patients contained TCRB CDR3s that were moderately but significantly shorter.

Isolated RNA was reverse transcribed in full, so expressed TCRB transcripts were sequenced. This table comes from immunoSEQ multiplex PCR, and its TCRdb copy is limited to in-frame clones, with some not included. Found here are more than 95,000 clones, 28% of them singletons; the top ten hold less than 0.65%. Sequencing was carried out using central memory CD4+ T cells from blood. These TCRs come from a woman between 18 and 30 years old with type 1 diabetes.

The chain links TRBV28 to TRBJ2-5; D gene ambiguous. The J call may be in error: the DNA end matches TRBJ2-7 better. Germline V gives CDR1 MDHEN, CDR2 SYDVKM. The CDR3 has 14 amino acids. The CDR3 DNA is TGTGCCAGCAGTTTAAATGGTCACTCCTACGAGCAGTACTTC. As protein: CASSLNGHSYEQYF.

In its sample, this clone was seen a few times. The chain has TRBV2 and TRBJ2-5; a weak D match, TRBD1 (5 bases). The germline V and J ends were trimmed by 2 bases and 5 bases, with 15 bases remaining between them. The CDR3 runs to 15 residues. Germline V CDR1 and CDR2: SNHLY, FYNNEI. In DNA, the CDR3 is TGTGCCAGCAGTGAACCCAGGGTAGGCCGGGAGACCCAGTACTTC. Translating it yields CASSEPRVGRETQYF.

The rearrangement uses TRBV5-1 and TRBJ1-1, with D perhaps TRBD1 (6 bases). In germline, CDR1 is SGHRS, CDR2 YFSETQ. The CDR3 has 14 residues. Trimming stripped 0 bases from V and 4 bases from J, with 10 bases between. The CDR3 is CASSLDTGSTEAFF. Written as DNA, the CDR3 is TGCGCCAGCAGCTTGGATACAGGGAGCACTGAAGCTTTCTTT.

The chain employs TRBV7-9 and TRBJ2-7; a weak D match, TRBD1 (6 bases). Deletions cut 5 bases from V and 6 bases from J, with 23 bases between. This CDR3 comprises 16 residues. In germline, CDR1 is SEHNR, CDR2 FQNEAQ (reference sequence). The CDR3 bases are TGTGCCAGCAGCCGAGGGGAACAGGGTAGTGGTGGCGAGCAGTACGTC. Its protein is CASSRGEQGSGGEQYV.

This clone was seen at least ten times. The chain carries TRBV7-8 and TRBJ2-3; maybe TRBD2 (6 bases). Germline V lookup: CDR1 SGHVS, CDR2 FQNEAQ. Deletions cut 10 bases from V and 2 bases from J, with 13 bases between. The CDR3 has 13 residues. CDR3 protein: CATGAGPTDTQYF. CDR3 in DNA: TGTGCCACCGGGGCGGGGCCCACAGATACGCAGTATTTT.

This clone occurred a few times. V usage is TRBV25-1 and J usage is TRBJ2-1, with 8 bases that match TRBD2. The CDR3 is made up of 13 amino acids. The V gene end was trimmed by 6 bases and the J gene end by 8 bases; junction bases not matched to a gene: 6. CDR1 is MGHDK and CDR2 is SYGVNS in the germline V gene. The CDR3 DNA reads as TGTGCCAGCAGAGCGGGAGCGGGCGATGAGCAGTTCTTC. This encodes CASRAGAGDEQFF.

The chain is built from TRBV7-6 and TRBJ2-3; 7 bases map to TRBD2. V was pared by 3 bases and J by 0 bases, with 0 bases of the junction left unmatched. This CDR3 region has 14 residues. Germline CDR1 reads SGHVS; CDR2 reads FNYEAQ. The CDR3 reads CASSFSGSTDTQYF. CDR3 DNA: TGTGCCAGCAGCTTTAGCGGGAGCACAGATACGCAGTATTTT.

The sample holds a few counts of this clone. V is TRBV18 and J is TRBJ2-7; 9 nucleotides line up with TRBD1. Germline V gene sequence: CDR1 KGHSH, CDR2 LQKENI. The CDR3 sequence is 15 residues long. The ends lost 4 bases at V and 3 bases at J; junction bases unmatched: 7. The CDR3 DNA is TGTGCCAGCTCACTGTCCGGGGGACAGGGCTACGAGCAGTACTTC. It translates to CASSLSGGQGYEQYF. The full variable domain, in which reference TRBV18 and TRBJ2-7 provide the parts outside the CDR3, is NAGVMQNPRHLVRRRGQEARLRCSPMKGHSHVYWYRQLPEEGLKFMVYLQKENIIDESGMPKERFSAEFPKEGPSILRIQQVVRGDSAAYFCASSLSGGQGYEQYFGPGTRLTVT.

This clone was observed at least ten times. The gene calls are TRBV9 and TRBJ2-7; 8 bases line up with TRBD2. The CDR3 consists of 18 residues. The trim removed 2 bases at V and 3 bases at J, leaving 16 bases unmatched. Per germline, CDR1 SGDLS and CDR2 YYNGEE. The CDR3 DNA is TGTGCCAGCAGCGTCTCCTACGGGAGGGGAGGCCCAGGCTACGAGCAGTACTTC. This encodes CASSVSYGRGGPGYEQYF.

The genes are TRBV6-1 and TRBJ2-1; TRBD2 agrees at 9 bases. J was trimmed by 6 bases and V by 5 bases; bases with no gene match: 2. There are 13 residues in the CDR3. Germline-derived CDR1 and CDR2 are MNHNS and SASEGT. CDR3 DNA: TGTGCCAGCAGTTCGCGGGAGGGCAATGAGCAGTTCTTC. Its translation: CASSSREGNEQFF.

This chain links TRBV11-2 with TRBJ1-2, with 8 positions matching TRBD1. V trimming: 3 bases; J trimming: 6 bases; junction bases outside the gene matches: 6. Germline lookup yields CDR1 SGHAT and CDR2 FQNNGV. This CDR3 is built from 14 residues. The CDR3 loop reads CASSFTTGGDGYTF. The CDR3 nucleotides read TGTGCCAGCAGCTTTACAACAGGGGGAGATGGCTACACCTTC.

The CDR3 is CASSGIAGVGTDTQYF. In DNA form, the CDR3 reads TGTGCCAGCAGCGGAATAGCGGGAGTAGGCACAGATACGCAGTATTTT. This chain connects TRBV7-6 to TRBJ2-3; 9 nucleotides agree with TRBD2. V lost 5 bases to trimming and J lost 1 base; unmatched junction nucleotides: 7. The CDR3 sequence is 16 residues long. Germline V gene sequence: CDR1 SGHVS, CDR2 FNYEAQ.

This clone was seen a few times. Written as DNA, the CDR3 is TGTGCCAGTAGTATACCCCGGGATGGTAGCGGGAGCGACGAGCAGTACTTC. It specifies CASSIPRDGSGSDEQYF. The rearrangement uses TRBV19 and TRBJ2-7; 9 bases match TRBD2. V shed 2 bases and J 5 bases; nucleotides not matched to a gene: 13. The CDR3 sequence is 17 residues long. Germline CDR1 reads LNHDA; CDR2 reads SQIVND (reference sequence).

This clone was detected only a few times. The V and J genes are TRBV30 and TRBJ2-4; 9 positions agree with TRBD2. Looked up from germline, CDR1 is GTSNPN and CDR2 is SVGIG (reference sequence). Losses at the gene ends were 0 bases for V and 10 bases for J; bases not matched to a gene: 10. The CDR3 contains 15 residues. The CDR3 loop is CAWSVSLTSGQIQYF. CDR3 nucleotides: TGTGCCTGGAGTGTAAGTTTGACTAGCGGCCAGATTCAGTACTTC.

Only a few counts were recorded for this clone. J is TRBJ2-7 and V is TRBV5-1; 15 nucleotides match TRBD2. The V and J ends lost 0 bases and 9 bases, in that order; junction bases with no gene match: 1. Looked up from germline, CDR1 is SGHRS and CDR2 is YFSETQ. The CDR3 contains 14 residues. The CDR3 here is CASSLGTSGGAQYF. The CDR3 coding sequence is TGCGCCAGCAGCTTGGGGACTAGCGGGGGGGCGCAGTACTTC. Full variable domain (outside the CDR3, taken from reference TRBV5-1 and TRBJ2-7): KAGVTQTPRYLIKTRGQQVTLSCSPISGHRSVSWYQQTPGQGLQFLFEYFSETQRNKGNFPGRFSGRQFSNSRSEMNVSTLELGDSALYLCASSLGTSGGAQYFGPGTRLTVT.

There are a few counts of this clone. The V call is TRBV29-1, the J call TRBJ2-7; possible D gene TRBD2, 6 bases. From germline, CDR1 is SQVTM and CDR2 ANQGSEA. The V end was cut by 2 bases, the J end by 6 bases, with 11 bases between. The CDR3 is made up of 12 amino acids. In DNA, the CDR3 is TGCAGCGTTGAATGGGGGAGGACCGAGCAGTACTTC. This encodes CSVEWGRTEQYF.

The V and J genes are TRBV7-3 and TRBJ2-3; 8 bases fit TRBD2. The CDR3 has 16 residues. Unmatched junction bases numbered 9, after V lost 5 bases and J lost 2 bases. Germline CDR1 SGHTA, CDR2 FQGTGA. The CDR3 region is CASSPGTSGATDTQYF. CDR3 nucleotide sequence: TGTGCCAGCAGCCCGGGGACTAGTGGGGCCACAGATACGCAGTATTTT.

The chain links TRBV7-2 to TRBJ1-1; D is uncertain. The CDR3 has 14 residues. The germline V gene has CDR1 SGHTA and CDR2 FQGNSA. Trimming left V 4 bases short and J 0 bases short, with 9 bases between. This chain's CDR3 is CASSWEDMNTEAFF. The DNA of the CDR3 is TGTGCCAGCAGCTGGGAGGATATGAACACTGAAGCTTTCTTT. Together with reference TRBV7-2 and TRBJ1-1, the CDR3 gives the full variable domain: GAGVSQSPSNKVTEKGKDVELRCDPISGHTALYWYRQSLGQGLEFLIYFQGNSAPDKSGLPSDRFSAERTGGSVSTLTIQRTQQEDSAVYLCASSWEDMNTEAFFGQGTRLTVV.

Remarks on this clone: Other nucleotide sequences from this sample produce the same CDR3. The chain links TRBV28 to TRBJ2-7; 12 bases line up with TRBD2. CDR1 MDHEN and CDR2 SYDVKM come from the germline V gene. J gave up 3 bases and V 6 bases, and 9 bases lay outside the gene matches. The CDR3 covers 16 residues. Written as DNA, the CDR3 is TGTGCCAGCAGCTTTGAGGGACTAGCGGGTTACTACGAGCAGTACTTC. Amino acids: CASSFEGLAGYYEQYF. The variable domain in full, completed from reference TRBV28 and TRBJ2-7, reads DVKVTQSSRYLVKRTGEKVFLECVQDMDHENMFWYRQDPGLGLRLIYFSYDVKMKEKGDIPEGYSVSREKKERFSLILESASTNQTSMYLCASSFEGLAGYYEQYFGPGTRLTVT.

In this sample, this clone turned up a few times. The rearrangement joins TRBV11-2 to TRBJ2-7; tentative D call: TRBD1 (6 bases). The CDR3 runs to 14 residues. Germline V lookup: CDR1 SGHAT, CDR2 FQNNGV. The V end was cut by 2 bases, the J end by 4 bases, with 12 bases between. CDR3 region: CASSLYTGTYEQYV. The CDR3 DNA reads as TGTGCCAGCAGCTTATACACAGGGACATACGAGCAGTACGTC.

This clone has only a few counts. The rearrangement uses TRBV18 and TRBJ2-1; possibly TRBD1 for D (6 bases). V was clipped by 3 bases and J by 7 bases, with 16 bases between them. This CDR3 spans 15 amino acids. Germline CDR1 KGHSH, CDR2 LQKENI. CDR3 DNA sequence: TGTGCCAGCTCACCGGCACAGGGTTTCGGAAATGAGCAGTTCTTC. Translation: CASSPAQGFGNEQFF.

Only a few counts were recorded for this clone. This sequence joins TRBV7-6 and TRBJ1-1; D not certain. The V and J ends lost 3 bases and 0 bases respectively, with 5 bases between them. The CDR3 runs to 13 residues. Germline V gene sequence: CDR1 SGHVS, CDR2 FNYEAQ. CDR3 DNA: TGTGCCAGCAGCTTTAATCTGAACACTGAAGCTTTCTTT. Amino acids: CASSFNLNTEAFF.

This clone has more than one count but fewer than ten. V gene TRBV6-5 combines with J gene TRBJ2-1, with D possibly TRBD1 on 7 matching bases. Germline loops: CDR1 MNHEY, CDR2 SVGAGI. CDR3 size: 15 residues. Trimming left V 5 bases short and J 2 bases short, with 13 bases between. CDR3 sequence reads: CASSPTGRTYNEQFF. The CDR3 DNA follows: TGTGCCAGCAGTCCGACAGGGAGGACCTACAATGAGCAGTTCTTC.

The sample holds a few counts of this clone. The chain combines TRBV28 with TRBJ2-7, with 9 bases lining up with TRBD1. This CDR3 spans 17 amino acids. V was clipped by 9 bases and J by 5 bases; unmatched bases: 20. Germline-derived CDR1 and CDR2 are MDHEN and SYDVKM. The CDR3 region has the DNA TGTGCCAGTGGAATCGGGGACAGGGCACCTCTGGGCGACGAGCAGTACTTC. Protein sequence: CASGIGDRAPLGDEQYF.

There are a few counts of this clone. This chain joins TRBV29-1 and TRBJ1-4; no definite D call. This CDR3 contains 16 residues. Germline assignment: CDR1 SQVTM and CDR2 ANQGSEA. Trimming stripped 4 bases from V and 8 bases from J, with 23 bases between. Here the CDR3 reads CSVGASPSRGGEKLFF. In DNA form, the CDR3 reads TGCAGCGTTGGGGCTTCTCCTAGTCGGGGAGGGGAAAAACTGTTTTTT.

This rearrangement joins TRBV2 to TRBJ2-5; D might be TRBD2 (5 bases). V dropped 7 bases and J dropped 1 base, with 13 bases sitting between them. This CDR3 comprises 14 residues. Per the germline V gene, CDR1 is SNHLY and CDR2 is FYNNEI. The CDR3 DNA reads as TGTGCCAGCACACTAGGAGTCCCCCAAGAGACCCAGTACTTC. Residues: CASTLGVPQETQYF.

This clone was seen a few times. This chain links TRBV5-1 with TRBJ1-1; D call uncertain. This CDR3 is 15 amino acids long. Germline assignment: CDR1 SGHRS and CDR2 YFSETQ. V was shortened by 2 bases and J by 8 bases, with 19 bases between the two germline ends. The DNA for the CDR3 is TGCGCCAGCAGCTTCGGCGGGTTGGGAGATTGGGAAGCTTTCTTT. It translates to CASSFGGLGDWEAFF.

This clone was seen more than once but under ten times. This chain links TRBV5-1 with TRBJ1-1; D is possibly TRBD1 (6 bases). The CDR3 extends over 15 amino acids. Germline CDR1 is SGHRS and CDR2 is YFSETQ. Trimming left V 1 base short and J 0 bases short, with 10 bases between. The CDR3 coding sequence is TGCGCCAGCAGCTTGCAGGGGCCAGTGAACACTGAAGCTTTCTTT. Protein sequence: CASSLQGPVNTEAFF.